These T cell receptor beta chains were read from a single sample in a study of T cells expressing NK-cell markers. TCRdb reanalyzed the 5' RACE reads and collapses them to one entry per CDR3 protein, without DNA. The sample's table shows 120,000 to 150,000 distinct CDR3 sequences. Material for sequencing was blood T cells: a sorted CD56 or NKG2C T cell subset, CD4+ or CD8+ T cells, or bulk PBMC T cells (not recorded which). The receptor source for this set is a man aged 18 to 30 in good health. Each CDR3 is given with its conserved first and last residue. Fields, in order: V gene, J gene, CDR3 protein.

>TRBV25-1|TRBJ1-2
CASSVPGDYGYTF
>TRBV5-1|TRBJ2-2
CASSPGSGGAPNTGELFF
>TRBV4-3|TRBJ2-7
CASSQFHPGQGEQYF
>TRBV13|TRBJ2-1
CASSQGLSSYNEQFF
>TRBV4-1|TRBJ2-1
CASSQDGGTFEQFF
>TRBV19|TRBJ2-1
CASSPPWESSYNEQFF
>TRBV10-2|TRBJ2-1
CASSSGRGDEQFF
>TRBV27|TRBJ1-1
CASPPAPLVRMNTEAFF
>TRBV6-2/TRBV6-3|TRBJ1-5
CASRDGQGSNQPQHF
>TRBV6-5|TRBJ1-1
CASSYSEGGGTEAFF
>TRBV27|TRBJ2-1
CASLGSGGNEQFF
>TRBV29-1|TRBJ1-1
CSVPTGNTEAFF
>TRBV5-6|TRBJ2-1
CASSFRTGENEQFF
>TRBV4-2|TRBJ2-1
CASSQEVAGGYEQFF
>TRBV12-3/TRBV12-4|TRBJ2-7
CASSTPLAGFYEQYF
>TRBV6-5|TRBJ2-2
CASSYGQAGDTGELFF
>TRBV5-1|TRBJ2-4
CASSPGQMGAKNIQYF
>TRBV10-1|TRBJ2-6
CASSDGANVLTF
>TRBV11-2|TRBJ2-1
CASSSVTGLAGALNEQFF
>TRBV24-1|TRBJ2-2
CATSDFYNTGELFF
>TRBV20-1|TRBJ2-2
CSLPGTENTGELFF
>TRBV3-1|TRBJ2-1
CASSQDSHNEQFF
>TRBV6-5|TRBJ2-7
CASSYNYYEQYF
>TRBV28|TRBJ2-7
CASSLLRERAYEQYF
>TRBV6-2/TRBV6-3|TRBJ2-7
CASSYKAGREQYF
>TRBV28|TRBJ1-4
CASSLSFLREKLFF
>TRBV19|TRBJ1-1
CASRGQGLNTEAFF
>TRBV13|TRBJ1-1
CASSPGQKNTEAFF
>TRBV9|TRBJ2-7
CASSGGLAGPYEQYF
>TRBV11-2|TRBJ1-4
CASSHPGKGTGGAYEKLFF
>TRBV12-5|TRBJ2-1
CASGKQGGTSGSLTNEQFF
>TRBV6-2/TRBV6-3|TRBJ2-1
CATFGRAGPTHNEQFF
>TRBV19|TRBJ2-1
CASSIQGGGNNEQFF
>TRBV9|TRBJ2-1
CASSREGLNEQFF
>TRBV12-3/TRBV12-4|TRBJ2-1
CASSFGYNEQFF
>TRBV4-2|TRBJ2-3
CASSQDWDRFSPRDTQYF
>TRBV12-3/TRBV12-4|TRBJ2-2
CASSPYLGGTGELFF
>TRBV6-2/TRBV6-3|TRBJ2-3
CASSYSAERGDTQYF
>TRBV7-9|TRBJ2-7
CASSFQSYEQYF
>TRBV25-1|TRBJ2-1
CASSIGQQNEQFF
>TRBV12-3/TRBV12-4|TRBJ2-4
CASSHIGTGGKNIQYF
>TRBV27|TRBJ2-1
CQSGQEGDNEQFF
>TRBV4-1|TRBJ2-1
CASGPGSYNEQFF
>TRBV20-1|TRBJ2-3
CSATPPPYFNDTQYF
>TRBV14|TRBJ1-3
CASSQGTVFSSGNTIYF
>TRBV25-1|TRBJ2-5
CASSDRGGPTQYF
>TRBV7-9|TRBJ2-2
CATQLSTGELFF
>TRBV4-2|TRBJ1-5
CASSTPRGDPPYSNQPQHF
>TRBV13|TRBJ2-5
CASSSGQGAGETQYF
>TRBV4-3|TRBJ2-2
CASSQDSTGELFF
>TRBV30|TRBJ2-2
CAWSGSSTGELFF
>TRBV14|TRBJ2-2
CASSQDKQANTGELFF
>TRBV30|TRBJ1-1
CAWKLQGAYTEAFF
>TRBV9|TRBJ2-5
CASSGGGIQETQYF
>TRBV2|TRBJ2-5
CASSEFFGLDETQYF
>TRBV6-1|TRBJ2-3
CASSEWGLADRTDTQYF
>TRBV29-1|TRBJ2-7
CSVRTDTYEQYF
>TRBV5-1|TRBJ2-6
CASSLGEGTSISGANVLTF